This TCR beta chain was found in a study of shared clonotypes between healthy human individuals. The protocol was immunoSEQ multiplex PCR, while the TCRdb copy is restricted to in-frame clones and leaves out a portion. The data hold roughly 2.6 million clones, with approximately 90% observed a single time. In germline, CDR1 is MNHNS, CDR2 SASEGT. The CDR3 sequence is 14 residues long. V was clipped by 3 bases and J by 7 bases, with 13 bases between them. The TCR was taken from a man between 18 and 35 years old in good health. Sequencing used naive CD4+ T cells sorted from blood. Subset described: CD45RA+ positively selected. V is TRBV6-1 and J is TRBJ1-5; maybe TRBD1 (5 bases). The CDR3 spells CASSEVGWGQPQHF. The DNA for the CDR3 is TGTGCCAGCAGTGAGGTGGGTTGGGGCCAGCCCCAGCATTTT.